Presented here are 30 T cell receptor beta chains from one specimen sequenced in a study of T cell repertoires in cytomegalovirus infection. TCRdb re-called the reads with MiXCR, one entry per CDR3 protein. The sample holds roughly 990,000 distinct CDR3 sequences, 30% to 40% seen once. Their specific antigens are unknown. This specimen consisted of cultured CD8+ T cells from PBMCs, obtained from culture after CMV antigen stimulation. The receptors were gathered from a human donor in good health (CMV status not recorded). Some clones in this sample may be carry-over from other donors' samples.

Only a few counts were recorded for this clonotype. The chain recombines TRBV7-4 with TRBJ1-2; tentatively, D is TRBD1 (5 bases). Trimming removed 5 bases from V and 6 bases from J, with 19 bases in between. CDR1 SGHVT and CDR2 SQSDAQ come from the germline V gene. This CDR3 region has 15 residues. The CDR3 region is CASSQRLGHDNGYTF. The CDR3 DNA follows: TGTGCCAGCAGCCAACGCCTCGGACACGATAATGGCTACACCTTC.

The chain carries TRBV7-9 and TRBJ1-2; D might be TRBD1 (5 bases). Germline CDR1 reads SEHNR; CDR2 reads FQNEAQ (reference sequence). The CDR3 loop spans 15 amino acids. The ends were cut back, 4 bases at V and 4 bases at J, with 16 bases in the middle. CDR3: CASSYPRGDPYGYTF. As DNA, the CDR3 is TGTGCCAGCAGCTACCCCCGGGGGGATCCCTATGGCTACACCTTC.

This clonotype was seen more than once but under ten times. V usage is TRBV25-1 and J usage is TRBJ1-5; TRBD1 agrees at 8 bases. V was pared by 8 bases and J by 7 bases, with 10 bases of the junction left unmatched. The CDR3 has 14 amino acids. CDR1 and CDR2 from the germline V gene are MGHDK and SYGVNS. As DNA, the CDR3 is TGTGCCAGCCGGAAGACAGGGGAGACGCAGCCCCAGCATTTT. Amino acids: CASRKTGETQPQHF.

V and J are TRBV7-4 and TRBJ2-7; D gene ambiguous. Between the trimmed V and J ends, which lost 6 bases and 6 bases, there was a span of 9 bases. Germline V gene data show CDR1 as SGHVT and CDR2 as SQSDAQ. This CDR3 region has 11 residues. The CDR3 region is CASRFTGEQYF. As DNA, the CDR3 is TGTGCCAGCAGGTTTACGGGCGAGCAGTACTTC.

This clonotype turned up a few times. This chain links TRBV7-9 with TRBJ1-1; D remains unclear. V lost 2 bases, J lost 0 bases, and 7 bases lay in between. The V gene's germline CDR1 is SEHNR and CDR2 FQNEAQ (reference sequence). The CDR3 has 14 amino acids. CDR3 loop: CASSLLGMNTEAFF. CDR3 in DNA: TGTGCCAGCAGCTTACTTGGAATGAACACTGAAGCTTTCTTT.

The V gene is TRBV28, the J gene TRBJ2-3; TRBD2 is a possible D gene (7 bases). The length of the CDR3 is 16 residues. V was pared by 5 bases and J by 4 bases, with 19 bases between. Germline values: CDR1 MDHEN, CDR2 SYDVKM. CDR3 residues: CASSLMNWGGPDTQYF. CDR3 nucleotide sequence: TGTGCCAGCAGTCTGATGAATTGGGGGGGCCCAGATACGCAGTATTTT. The full variable domain, its missing parts supplied by reference TRBV28 and TRBJ2-3, is DVKVTQSSRYLVKRTGEKVFLECVQDMDHENMFWYRQDPGLGLRLIYFSYDVKMKEKGDIPEGYSVSREKKERFSLILESASTNQTSMYLCASSLMNWGGPDTQYFGPGTRLTVL.

The count of this clonotype is one. This could be a read error, since a much larger clone is one nucleotide away. The chain recombines TRBV6-1 with TRBJ2-1; the match to TRBD2 covers 16 bases. CDR3 length: 18 amino acids. From germline, CDR1 is MNHNS and CDR2 SASEGT. V was clipped by 10 bases and J by 2 bases; unmatched bases: 11. This CDR3 reads CANSPGTSGGAPYNEQFF. The CDR3, as DNA: TGTGCCAACAGCCCCGGGACTAGCGGGGGGGCCCCCTACAATGAGCAGTTCTTC.

This clonotype was detected many times. The chain joins TRBV14 to TRBJ2-7; the D gene is possibly TRBD1 (6 bases). With 1 base removed from V and 3 bases from J, the gap between germline ends came to 10 bases. CDR1 is SGHDN, CDR2 FVKESK, per germline. The CDR3 runs 14 residues. CDR3 nucleotides: TGTGCCAGCAGCCAAGCTGGGGGCCTCTACGAGCAGTACTTC. Translating gives CASSQAGGLYEQYF.

The chain has TRBV28 and TRBJ2-7; 8 bases map to TRBD1. The CDR3 is made up of 15 amino acids. V was clipped by 8 bases and J by 0 bases; unmatched bases: 9. From germline, CDR1 is MDHEN and CDR2 SYDVKM. The CDR3 bases are TGTGCCAGCGCTGGGCAGGGGGCTATCTCCTACGAGCAGTACGTC. This translates into CASAGQGAISYEQYV.

V usage is TRBV7-6 and J usage is TRBJ2-7; D is unclear. In germline, CDR1 is SGHVS, CDR2 FNYEAQ. Trimming removed 1 base at V and 7 bases at J, with 5 bases between. This CDR3 is 11 amino acids long. CDR3 protein: CASSLGKEQYF. In DNA form, the CDR3 reads TGTGCCAGCAGCTTAGGGAAAGAGCAGTACTTC.

This clonotype has more than one count but fewer than ten. V usage is TRBV6-6 and J usage is TRBJ2-5; D uncertain. The V and J ends lost 6 bases and 4 bases respectively, with 15 bases between them. CDR3 length equals 14 residues. The germline CDR1 and CDR2 sequences are MNHNY and SVGAGI (reference sequence). CDR3 bases: TGTGCCAGCAGATCTACAGATTGGGGAGAGACCCAGTACTTC. It yields the protein CASRSTDWGETQYF.

This clonotype occurred many times. The chain is built from TRBV7-6 and TRBJ1-5; TRBD1 agrees at 11 bases. Germline CDR1 and CDR2: SGHVS and FNYEAQ. The CDR3 extends over 15 amino acids. V was pared by 4 bases and J by 2 bases, with 1 base of the junction left unmatched. The CDR3 reads CASSSGQGGNQPQHF. CDR3 nucleotides: TGTGCCAGCAGCTCGGGACAGGGGGGCAATCAGCCCCAGCATTTT.

This clonotype was observed many times. The chain employs TRBV4-2 and TRBJ1-2; 8 nucleotides line up with TRBD1. Germline V gene sequence: CDR1 LGHNA, CDR2 YNFKEQ. Germline trimming cut 0 bases from V and 4 bases from J; bases unmatched to any gene: 4. CDR3 size: 15 residues. The CDR3 DNA reads as TGTGCCAGCAGCCAAGATTGGACAGGGACCTATGGCTACACCTTC. Translated, it gives CASSQDWTGTYGYTF.

Here the CDR3 reads CAISERRVVTEAFF. In DNA, the CDR3 is TGTGCCATCAGTGAGCGCAGGGTGGTCACTGAAGCTTTCTTT. The chain uses TRBV10-3 and TRBJ1-1, with a tentative D call TRBD1 (5 bases). Germline-derived CDR1 and CDR2 are ENHRY and SYGVKD. With 2 bases removed from V and 4 bases from J, the gap between germline ends came to 11 bases. The CDR3 contains 14 residues.

V gene TRBV6-9 combines with J gene TRBJ2-2, with 9 bases matching TRBD1. Looked up from germline, CDR1 is MNHGY and CDR2 is SVAAGI. J was trimmed by 4 bases and V by 2 bases; bases with no gene match: 17. This CDR3 contains 20 residues. The CDR3 region is CASSYKEDRGGGGSTGELFF. DNA for the CDR3: TGTGCCAGCAGTTATAAAGAGGACAGGGGCGGTGGTGGCAGCACCGGGGAGCTGTTTTTT.

This clonotype has ten or more counts. The chain is built from TRBV7-8 and TRBJ1-1; no definite D call. In germline, CDR1 is SGHVS, CDR2 FQNEAQ. The CDR3 is 14 residues long. The V and J ends lost 3 bases and 0 bases respectively, with 8 bases between them. CDR3 sequence (DNA): TGTGCCAGCAGCTTGGTGTCGATGAACACTGAAGCTTTCTTT. As protein: CASSLVSMNTEAFF. The full variable domain, rest sourced from reference TRBV7-8 and TRBJ1-1, is GAGVSQSPRYKVAKRGQDVALRCDPISGHVSLFWYQQALGQGPEFLTYFQNEAQLDKSGLPSDRFFAERPEGSVSTLKIQRTQQEDSAVYLCASSLVSMNTEAFFGQGTRLTVV.

This clonotype came up a few times. The V gene is TRBV6-5, the J gene TRBJ1-1; no clear D. With 2 bases removed from V and 0 bases from J, the gap between germline ends came to 10 bases. The CDR3 length is 15 residues. Germline values: CDR1 MNHEY, CDR2 SVGAGI. This CDR3 is CASSYTRSLNTEAFF. CDR3 nucleotide sequence: TGTGCCAGCAGTTACACCAGATCCTTGAACACTGAAGCTTTCTTT.

The chain joins TRBV11-2 to TRBJ2-2; TRBD2 agrees at 7 bases. CDR3 size: 16 residues. CDR1 and CDR2 (germline): SGHAT, FQNNGV. Trimming took 0 bases from V and 4 from J; bases not matched to a gene: 5. CDR3 region: CASSLDQQRGTGELFF. The CDR3 bases are TGTGCCAGCAGCTTAGATCAGCAGCGGGGCACCGGGGAGCTGTTTTTT.

Written as DNA, the CDR3 is TGTGCCAGCAGTACGACTAGCGGGGAGCTGGAGACCCAGTACTTC. Its protein is CASSTTSGELETQYF. The genes are TRBV7-9 and TRBJ2-5, with TRBD2 matching 11 bases. Germline CDR1 SEHNR, CDR2 FQNEAQ (reference sequence). The CDR3 has 15 residues. The V segment lost 6 bases and the J segment 5 bases; nucleotides outside the gene matches: 8.

The chain couples TRBV18 to TRBJ2-4; D unclear. The V end lost 2 bases, the J end lost 0 bases, and 23 bases lay between the germline ends. Germline loops: CDR1 KGHSH, CDR2 LQKENI. This CDR3 has 20 amino acids. The CDR3 region is CASSPTDPGRTPLAKNIQYF. The CDR3 nucleotides read TGTGCCAGCTCACCAACTGATCCCGGCAGGACCCCATTAGCCAAAAACATTCAGTACTTC.

The sample holds one count of this clonotype. This chain joins TRBV9 and TRBJ2-3, with D perhaps matching TRBD1 or TRBD2 (5 bases each). Trimming shortened V by 4 bases and J by 2 bases, and 17 bases separated the two germline ends. Germline values: CDR1 SGDLS, CDR2 YYNGEE. CDR3 length: 16 amino acids. The CDR3 DNA reads as TGTGCCAGCAGCCTCGAGGGGAGCGGCAACACAGATACGCAGTATTTT. Protein: CASSLEGSGNTDTQYF.

V gene TRBV19 combines with J gene TRBJ1-1; TRBD1 might be the D (5 bases). V lost 7 bases, J lost 1 base, and 19 bases lay in between. This CDR3 is 16 amino acids long. Germline V CDR1 and CDR2: LNHDA, SQIVND (reference sequence). The CDR3 sequence: CASTPDTLEGNTEAFF. The CDR3 DNA reads as TGTGCCAGTACCCCGGACACTTTGGAGGGGAACACTGAAGCTTTCTTT.

This clonotype was found a few times. The rearrangement links TRBV25-1 to TRBJ2-3; D remains ambiguous. This CDR3 spans 16 amino acids. The V gene lost 3 bases and the J gene lost 2 bases, with 15 bases spanning the gap. Germline-derived CDR1 and CDR2 are MGHDK and SYGVNS. CDR3 sequence: CASSEILHLSTDTQYF. The CDR3 DNA reads TGTGCCAGCAGTGAGATCCTCCATCTATCCACAGATACGCAGTATTTT.

The chain links TRBV10-3 to TRBJ2-3; 9 positions match TRBD2. The CDR3 has 14 residues. Per germline, CDR1 ENHRY and CDR2 SYGVKD. The ends lost 10 bases at V and 14 bases at J; junction bases unmatched: 19. CDR3 coding DNA: TGTGCCACAGCTCGAAGCGGGGGGTCAAACGCCGGGTATTTT. It translates to CATARSGGSNAGYF.

The chain employs TRBV19 and TRBJ2-1, with D possibly being TRBD1 (5 bases). Trimming cost V 3 bases and J 10 bases, with 13 bases left between them. The length of the CDR3 is 13 residues. In germline, CDR1 is LNHDA, CDR2 SQIVND (reference sequence). CDR3 DNA: TGTGCCAGTAGTATGGGGCGGCGGCTAGAGCAGTTCTTC. Translating gives CASSMGRRLEQFF.

A single count supports this clonotype. The chain couples TRBV29-1 to TRBJ1-2; D uncertain. This CDR3 region has 11 residues. Germline CDR1 is SQVTM and CDR2 is ANQGSEA. With 5 bases removed from V and 3 bases from J, the gap between germline ends came to 7 bases. CDR3: CSVHTHYGYTF. The CDR3 DNA reads as TGCAGCGTTCACACCCACTATGGCTACACCTTC.

This clonotype occurred a few times. This sequence joins TRBV20-1 and TRBJ2-1; no clear D gene. This CDR3 spans 11 amino acids. V was cut by 0 bases and J by 8 bases, with 5 bases left in between. Looked up from germline, CDR1 is DFQATT and CDR2 is SNEGSKA (reference sequence). The CDR3: CSARDHDEQFF. CDR3 coding DNA: TGCAGTGCTAGAGATCATGATGAGCAGTTCTTC.

This clonotype was counted a few times. The chain uses TRBV7-2 and TRBJ1-2; no clear D. Germline lookup yields CDR1 SGHTA and CDR2 FQGNSA. V lost 8 bases and J lost 4, with 17 bases in between. This CDR3 is 14 amino acids long. The CDR3 bases are TGTGCCAGCCCTGATGACCAGACGGTCTATGGCTACACCTTC. It is translated as CASPDDQTVYGYTF.

This clonotype was counted many times. The V call is TRBV7-6, the J call TRBJ2-2, with 12 bases aligning to TRBD2. V trimming: 5 bases; J trimming: 6 bases; junction bases outside the gene matches: 7. CDR1 and CDR2 (germline): SGHVS, FNYEAQ. CDR3 length equals 16 residues. Written as DNA, the CDR3 is TGTGCCAGCAGCCCCCCTAGCGGGGGGGCGGCCGGGGAGCTGTTTTTT. Protein product: CASSPPSGGAAGELFF.

This clonotype was observed a handful of times. The gene calls are TRBV6-6 and TRBJ2-5; D possibly matches TRBD1 or TRBD2 (5 bases each). The CDR3 extends over 13 amino acids. Per the germline V gene, CDR1 is MNHNY and CDR2 is SVGAGI (reference sequence). The germline V and J ends were trimmed by 0 bases and 7 bases, with 9 bases remaining between them. The CDR3 loop reads CASSYSIGGTQYF. Here the CDR3 DNA reads TGTGCCAGCAGTTACTCGATTGGGGGGACCCAGTACTTC.